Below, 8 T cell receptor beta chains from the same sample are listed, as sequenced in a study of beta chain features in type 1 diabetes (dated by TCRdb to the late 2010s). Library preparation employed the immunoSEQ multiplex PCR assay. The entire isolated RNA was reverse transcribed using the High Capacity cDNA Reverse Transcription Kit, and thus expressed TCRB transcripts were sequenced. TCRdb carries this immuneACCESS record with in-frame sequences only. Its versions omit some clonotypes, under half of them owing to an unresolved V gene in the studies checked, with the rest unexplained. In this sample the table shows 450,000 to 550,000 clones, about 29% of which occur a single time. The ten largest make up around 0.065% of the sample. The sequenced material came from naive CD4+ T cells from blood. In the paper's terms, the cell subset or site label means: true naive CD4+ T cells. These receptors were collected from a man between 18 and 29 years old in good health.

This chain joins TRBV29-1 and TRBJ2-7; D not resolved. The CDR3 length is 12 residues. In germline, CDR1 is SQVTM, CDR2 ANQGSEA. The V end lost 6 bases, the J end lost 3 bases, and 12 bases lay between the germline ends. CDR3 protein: CSVRVRDYEQYF. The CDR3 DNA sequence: TGCAGCGTCCGGGTCCGCGACTACGAGCAGTACTTC.

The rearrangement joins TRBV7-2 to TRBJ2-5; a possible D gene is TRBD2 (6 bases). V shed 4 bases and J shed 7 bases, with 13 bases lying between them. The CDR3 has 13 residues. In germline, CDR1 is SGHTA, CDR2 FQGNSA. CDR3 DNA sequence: TGTGCCAGCAGCTCGTTGGGGCGGGGGACCCAGTACTTC. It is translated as CASSSLGRGTQYF.

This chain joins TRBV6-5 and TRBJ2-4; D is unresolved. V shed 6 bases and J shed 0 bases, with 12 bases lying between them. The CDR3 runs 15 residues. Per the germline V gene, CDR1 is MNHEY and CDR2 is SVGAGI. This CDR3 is CASSRHPLAKNIQYF. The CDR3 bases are TGTGCCAGCAGCCGCCACCCGCTAGCCAAAAACATTCAGTACTTC.

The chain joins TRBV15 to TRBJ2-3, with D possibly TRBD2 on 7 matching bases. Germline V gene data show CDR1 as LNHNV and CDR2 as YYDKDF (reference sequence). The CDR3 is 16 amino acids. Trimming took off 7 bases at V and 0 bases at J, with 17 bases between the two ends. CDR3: CATTPFGGPSTDTQYF. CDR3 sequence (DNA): TGTGCCACCACCCCCTTCGGGGGGCCTAGCACAGATACGCAGTATTTT.

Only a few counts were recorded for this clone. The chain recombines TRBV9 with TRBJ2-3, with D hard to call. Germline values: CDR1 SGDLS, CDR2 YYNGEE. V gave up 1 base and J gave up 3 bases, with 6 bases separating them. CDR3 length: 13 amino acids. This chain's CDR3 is CASSVSNTDTQYF. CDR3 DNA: TGTGCCAGCAGCGTAAGCAATACAGATACGCAGTATTTT.

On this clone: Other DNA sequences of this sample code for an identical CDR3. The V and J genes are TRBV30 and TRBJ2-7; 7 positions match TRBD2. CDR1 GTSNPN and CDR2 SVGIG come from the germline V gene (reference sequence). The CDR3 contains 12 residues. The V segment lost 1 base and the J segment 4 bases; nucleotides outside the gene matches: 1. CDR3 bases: TGTGCCTGGAGTGGCGGGAGTTACGAGCAGTACTTC. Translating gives CAWSGGSYEQYF.

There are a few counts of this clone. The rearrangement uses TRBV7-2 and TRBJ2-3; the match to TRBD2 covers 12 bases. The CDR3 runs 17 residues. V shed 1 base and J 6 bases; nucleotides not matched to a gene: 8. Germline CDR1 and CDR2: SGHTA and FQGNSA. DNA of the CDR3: TGTGCCAGCAGCTTAGGGTCTAGCGGGAGGGCCCGCGATACGCAGTATTTT. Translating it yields CASSLGSSGRARDTQYF. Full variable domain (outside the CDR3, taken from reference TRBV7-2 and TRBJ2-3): GAGVSQSPSNKVTEKGKDVELRCDPISGHTALYWYRQSLGQGLEFLIYFQGNSAPDKSGLPSDRFSAERTGGSVSTLTIQRTQQEDSAVYLCASSLGSSGRARDTQYFGPGTRLTVL.

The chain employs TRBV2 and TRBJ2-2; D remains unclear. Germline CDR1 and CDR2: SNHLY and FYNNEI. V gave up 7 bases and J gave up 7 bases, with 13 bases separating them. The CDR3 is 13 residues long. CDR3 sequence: CASNQQVVGELFF. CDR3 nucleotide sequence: TGTGCCAGCAATCAGCAGGTAGTCGGGGAGCTGTTTTTT.